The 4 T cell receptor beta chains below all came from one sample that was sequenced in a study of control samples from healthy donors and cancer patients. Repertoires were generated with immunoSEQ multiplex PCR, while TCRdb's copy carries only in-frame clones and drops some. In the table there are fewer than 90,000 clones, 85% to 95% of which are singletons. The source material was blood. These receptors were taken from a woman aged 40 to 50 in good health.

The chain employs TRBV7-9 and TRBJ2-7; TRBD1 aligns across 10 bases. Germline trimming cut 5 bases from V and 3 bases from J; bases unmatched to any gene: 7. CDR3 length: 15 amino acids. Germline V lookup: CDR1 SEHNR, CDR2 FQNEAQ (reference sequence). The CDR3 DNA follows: TGTGCCAGCAGCCCCGAGGACAGGGGGAGCTACGAGCAGTACTTC. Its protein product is CASSPEDRGSYEQYF.

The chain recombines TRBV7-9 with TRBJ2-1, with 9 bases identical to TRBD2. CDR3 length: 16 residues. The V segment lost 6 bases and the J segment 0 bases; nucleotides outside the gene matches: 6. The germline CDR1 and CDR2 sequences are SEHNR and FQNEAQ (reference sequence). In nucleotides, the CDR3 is TGTGCCAGCAGTCGGAGCGGGAGGCTCTCCTACAATGAGCAGTTCTTC. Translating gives CASSRSGRLSYNEQFF.

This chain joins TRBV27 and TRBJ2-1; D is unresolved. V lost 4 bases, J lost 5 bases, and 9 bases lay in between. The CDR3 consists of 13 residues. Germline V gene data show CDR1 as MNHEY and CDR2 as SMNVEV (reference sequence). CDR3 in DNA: TGTGCCAGCAGTTCCGCCAACGACAATGAGCAGTTCTTC. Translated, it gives CASSSANDNEQFF.

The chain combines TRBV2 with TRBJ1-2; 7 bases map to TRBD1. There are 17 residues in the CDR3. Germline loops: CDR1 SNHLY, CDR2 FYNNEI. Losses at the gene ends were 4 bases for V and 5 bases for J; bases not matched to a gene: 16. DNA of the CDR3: TGTGCCAGCAGTGGACCCGACAGGGCAACGTCAACTTATGGCTACACCTTC. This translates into CASSGPDRATSTYGYTF.